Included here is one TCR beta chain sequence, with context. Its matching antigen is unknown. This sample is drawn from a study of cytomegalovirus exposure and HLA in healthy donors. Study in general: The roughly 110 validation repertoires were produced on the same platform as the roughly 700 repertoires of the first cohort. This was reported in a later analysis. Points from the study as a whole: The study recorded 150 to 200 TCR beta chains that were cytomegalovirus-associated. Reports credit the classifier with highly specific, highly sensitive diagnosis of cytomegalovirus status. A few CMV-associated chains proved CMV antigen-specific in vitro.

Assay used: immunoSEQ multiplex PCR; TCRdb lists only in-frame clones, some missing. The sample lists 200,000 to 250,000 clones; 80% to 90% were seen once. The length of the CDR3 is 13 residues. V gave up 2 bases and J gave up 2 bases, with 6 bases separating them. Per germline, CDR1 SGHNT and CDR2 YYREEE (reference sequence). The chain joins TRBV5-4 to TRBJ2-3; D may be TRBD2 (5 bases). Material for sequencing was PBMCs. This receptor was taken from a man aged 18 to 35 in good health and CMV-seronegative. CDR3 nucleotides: TGTGCCAGCAGCTTCGGGGACACAGATACGCAGTATTTT. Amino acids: CASSFGDTDTQYF.